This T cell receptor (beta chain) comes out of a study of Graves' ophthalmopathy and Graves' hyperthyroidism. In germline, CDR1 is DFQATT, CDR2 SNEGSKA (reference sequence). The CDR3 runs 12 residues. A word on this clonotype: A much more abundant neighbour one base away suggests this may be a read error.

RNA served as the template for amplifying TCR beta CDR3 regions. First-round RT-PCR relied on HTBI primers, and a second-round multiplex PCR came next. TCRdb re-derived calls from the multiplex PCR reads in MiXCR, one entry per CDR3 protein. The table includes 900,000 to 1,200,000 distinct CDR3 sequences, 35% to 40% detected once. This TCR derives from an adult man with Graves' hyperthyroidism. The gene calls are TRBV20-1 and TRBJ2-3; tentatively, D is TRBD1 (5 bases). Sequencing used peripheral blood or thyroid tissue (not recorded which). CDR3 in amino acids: CSATGRTDAQYF. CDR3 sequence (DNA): TGCAGTGCTACAGGGCGCACAGATGCGCAGTATTTT.